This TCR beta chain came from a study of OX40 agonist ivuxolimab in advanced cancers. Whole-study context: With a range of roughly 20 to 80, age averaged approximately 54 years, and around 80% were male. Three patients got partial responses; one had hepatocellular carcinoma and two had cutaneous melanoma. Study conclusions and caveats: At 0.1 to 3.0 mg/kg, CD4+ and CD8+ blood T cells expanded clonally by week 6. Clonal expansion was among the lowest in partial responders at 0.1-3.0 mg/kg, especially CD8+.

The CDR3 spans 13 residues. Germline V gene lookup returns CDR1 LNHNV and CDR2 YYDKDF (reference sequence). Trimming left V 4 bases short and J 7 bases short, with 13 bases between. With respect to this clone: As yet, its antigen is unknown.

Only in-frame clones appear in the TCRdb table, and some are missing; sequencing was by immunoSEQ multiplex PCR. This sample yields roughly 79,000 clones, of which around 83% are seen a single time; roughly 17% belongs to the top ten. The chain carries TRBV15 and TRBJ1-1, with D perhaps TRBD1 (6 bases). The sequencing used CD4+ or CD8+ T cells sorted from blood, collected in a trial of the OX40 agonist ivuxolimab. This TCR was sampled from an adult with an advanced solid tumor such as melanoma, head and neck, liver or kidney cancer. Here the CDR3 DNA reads TGTGCCACCAGCAATAGGGGGGGATATGAAGCTTTCTTT. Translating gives CATSNRGGYEAFF.